A selection of T cell receptor beta chains follows, all from one sample in a study of T cells in tumors after PD-1 blockade. TCRdb keeps only in-frame clones here, not all; method: immunoSEQ multiplex PCR. The sample lists some 60,000 clones, around three quarters seen once, with roughly 13% in the top ten. Source: PBMCs, taken before anti-PD-1 treatment. The receptors stem from a human donor with basal cell carcinoma. CDR3s include the opening cysteine and the closing phenylalanine or tryptophan. Each record gives: J gene, D gene, clone size, V gene, CDR3 protein, CDR3 DNA. A D gene is named only where the DNA matches it firmly. Size is stated for part of the rows, as once, few or many counts, or as a class when the clone is expanded.

>TRBJ1-6|NA|few|TRBV6-5
CASSYMNSPLHF
TGTGCCAGCAGTTACATGAATTCACCCCTCCACTTT
>TRBJ2-2|TRBD1|NA|TRBV6-5
CASSRGQGGIGELFF
TGTGCCAGCAGTAGAGGACAGGGGGGCATCGGGGAGCTGTTTTTT
>TRBJ2-5|TRBD2|NA|TRBV2
CASTRLAAETQYF
TGTGCCAGCACCAGACTAGCGGCAGAGACCCAGTACTTC
>TRBJ1-6|NA|NA|TRBV9
CASSALDGFSPLHF
TGTGCCAGCAGCGCATTGGACGGATTTTCACCCCTCCACTTT
>TRBJ2-1|NA|few|TRBV5-1
CASSLVWSSYNEQFF
TGCGCCAGCAGCTTGGTATGGAGCTCCTACAATGAGCAGTTCTTC
>TRBJ1-5|NA|NA|TRBV12-3/TRBV12-4
CASSRGHQPQHF
TGTGCCAGCAGTAGGGGCCATCAGCCCCAGCATTTT
>TRBJ2-4|NA|NA|TRBV19
CATMDPNRLAKNIQYF
TGTGCCACCATGGACCCCAACCGACTAGCCAAAAACATTCAGTACTTC
>TRBJ2-3|NA|few|TRBV27
CASSLGGQWLDTQYF
TGTGCCAGCAGTTTAGGGGGGCAGTGGTTGGATACGCAGTATTTT
>TRBJ2-7|NA|NA|TRBV7-9
CASSLELGEQYF
TGCGCCAGCAGCTTAGAGCTGGGGGAGCAGTACTTC
>TRBJ2-2|NA|few|TRBV2
CASQRSRADTGELFF
TGTGCCAGCCAGAGGTCCCGCGCGGACACCGGGGAGCTGTTTTTT
>TRBJ2-5|TRBD1|NA|TRBV7-9
CASSSGQGARSLETQYF
TGTGCCAGCAGCTCGGGACAGGGGGCGCGGAGTTTGGAGACCCAGTACTTC
>TRBJ2-1|NA|NA|TRBV7-9
CASSTGSHRTYNEQFF
TGTGCCAGCAGCACCGGCAGCCACAGAACCTACAATGAGCAGTTCTTC
>TRBJ2-7|NA|NA|TRBV5-5
CASSLLGLSYEQYF
TGTGCCAGCAGCTTGCTGGGTCTCTCCTACGAGCAGTACTTC
>TRBJ1-1|NA|once|TRBV4-2
CASSHWLEGQNTEAFF
TGTGCCAGCAGCCACTGGCTCGAGGGCCAGAACACTGAAGCTTTCTTT
>TRBJ2-6|NA|NA|TRBV5-1
CASSPNVGANVLTF
TGCGCCAGCAGTCCGAATGTGGGGGCCAACGTCCTGACTTTC
>TRBJ1-3|TRBD1|NA|TRBV29-1
CSVSNRGSGNTIYF
TGCAGCGTTTCGAACAGGGGCTCTGGAAACACCATATATTTT